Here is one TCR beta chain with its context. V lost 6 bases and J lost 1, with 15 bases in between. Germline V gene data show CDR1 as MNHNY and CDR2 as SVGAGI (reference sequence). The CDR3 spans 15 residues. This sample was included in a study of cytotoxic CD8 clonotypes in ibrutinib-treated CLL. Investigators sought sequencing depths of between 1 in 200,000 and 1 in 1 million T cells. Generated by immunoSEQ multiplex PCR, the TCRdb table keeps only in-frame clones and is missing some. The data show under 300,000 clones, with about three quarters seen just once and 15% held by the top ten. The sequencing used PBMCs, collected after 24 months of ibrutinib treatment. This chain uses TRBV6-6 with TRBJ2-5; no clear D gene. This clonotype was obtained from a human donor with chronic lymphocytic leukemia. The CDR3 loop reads CASSSSLIGQETQYF. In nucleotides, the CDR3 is TGTGCCAGCAGCTCCAGCCTAATAGGCCAAGAGACCCAGTACTTC.